The rows below give T cell receptor beta chains drawn from one sample of a study of CD8 T cells in Susac syndrome. MiXCR, applied by TCRdb to the immunoSEQ multiplex PCR reads, yields one record per CDR3 protein. The sample records approximately 170,000 distinct CDR3 sequences, 85% to 95% being singletons. The sample comprised CD4+ T cells from PBMCs. The receptors stem from a human donor in good health. Both conserved end residues are part of each CDR3.

v_gene: TRBV4-1
CDR3aa: CASSQELGGPGARETQYF

v_gene: TRBV20-1
CDR3aa: CSALLAGGHNEQFF

v_gene: TRBV5-6
CDR3aa: CASRTLTSGVAKNIQYF

v_gene: TRBV18
CDR3aa: CASSPGTAVQETQYF

v_gene: TRBV5-4
CDR3aa: CASSLGGQAVSSPLHF

v_gene: TRBV20-1
CDR3aa: CSATGQGGKPQHF

v_gene: TRBV6-5
CDR3aa: CASSYDGTGTYEQYF

v_gene: TRBV10-3
CDR3aa: CAISELQGNTGELFF

v_gene: TRBV4-2
CDR3aa: CASSPAGISSGNTIYF

v_gene: TRBV3-1
CDR3aa: CASSQINTEAFF

v_gene: TRBV19
CDR3aa: CASSLQGGNSPLHF

v_gene: TRBV7-9
CDR3aa: CASSPRVTVNTEAFF

v_gene: TRBV11-2
CDR3aa: CASSLDQGNQPQHF

v_gene: TRBV7-2
CDR3aa: CASSRDWFSYEQYF

v_gene: TRBV29-1
CDR3aa: CSGTSGSETQYF

v_gene: TRBV29-1
CDR3aa: CSVAPGRSQETQYF

v_gene: TRBV5-1
CDR3aa: CASSLELGRANVLTF

v_gene: TRBV12-3/TRBV12-4
CDR3aa: CASSGTSGADTQYF

v_gene: TRBV12-3/TRBV12-4
CDR3aa: CASSLGNRGLRLNTEAFF

v_gene: TRBV5-6
CDR3aa: CASTRWGSTGANVLTF